The 4 T cell receptor beta chains given below trace back to one sample, sequenced in a study of shared clonotypes between healthy human individuals. Terminally differentiated effector memory CD45RA+ cells were excluded by CCR7 positive selection of CD45RO-negative cells. Libraries were prepared by immunoSEQ multiplex PCR; TCRdb keeps only in-frame clonotypes and omits some of them. The sample lists more than 2 million clones, just under 95% occurring once. Sequencing was done on a sample of naive CD8+ T cells sorted from blood. The receptor source for this set is a man in his late teens or twenties in good health.

The J gene is TRBJ1-3, the V gene TRBV10-3, with 8 bases identical to TRBD1. The CDR3 sequence is 16 residues long. The germline CDR1 and CDR2 sequences are ENHRY and SYGVKD. Trimming at V came to 2 bases and at J to 3 bases, leaving 6 bases not matched to a gene. The DNA for the CDR3 is TGTGCCATCAGTGAGCCGGACAGGGAGCGTGGAAACACCATATATTTT. It yields the protein CAISEPDRERGNTIYF.

This clone was recorded only once. The chain uses TRBV28 and TRBJ2-3; TRBD2 matches 8 bases. With 7 bases clipped from V and 2 bases from J, the junction kept 8 bases outside the gene matches. The CDR3 length is 15 residues. The germline gives CDR1 MDHEN, CDR2 SYDVKM. Here the CDR3 reads CASTTAGVNTDTQYF. The CDR3 DNA reads as TGTGCCAGCACCACAGCGGGGGTGAACACAGATACGCAGTATTTT.

This clone was seen a single time. At one boundary the junction diverges from the germline segment, which might be a read error. The chain combines TRBV7-7 with TRBJ1-1; D is uncertain. Germline CDR1 SSHAT, CDR2 FNYEAQ (reference sequence). This CDR3 contains 13 residues. The CDR3 bases are TGTGCTAGCAGCTTTAACATGAACACTGAAGCTTTCTTT. It yields the protein CASSFNMNTEAFF.

The chain recombines TRBV10-2 with TRBJ2-1; TRBD1 matches 10 bases. Germline V CDR1 and CDR2: WSHSY, SAAADI. V lost 8 bases to trimming and J lost 7 bases; unmatched junction nucleotides: 5. The CDR3 is made up of 13 amino acids. Here the CDR3 reads CASDRDRGNEQFF. The DNA of the CDR3 is TGCGCCAGCGACCGGGACAGGGGTAATGAGCAGTTCTTC.